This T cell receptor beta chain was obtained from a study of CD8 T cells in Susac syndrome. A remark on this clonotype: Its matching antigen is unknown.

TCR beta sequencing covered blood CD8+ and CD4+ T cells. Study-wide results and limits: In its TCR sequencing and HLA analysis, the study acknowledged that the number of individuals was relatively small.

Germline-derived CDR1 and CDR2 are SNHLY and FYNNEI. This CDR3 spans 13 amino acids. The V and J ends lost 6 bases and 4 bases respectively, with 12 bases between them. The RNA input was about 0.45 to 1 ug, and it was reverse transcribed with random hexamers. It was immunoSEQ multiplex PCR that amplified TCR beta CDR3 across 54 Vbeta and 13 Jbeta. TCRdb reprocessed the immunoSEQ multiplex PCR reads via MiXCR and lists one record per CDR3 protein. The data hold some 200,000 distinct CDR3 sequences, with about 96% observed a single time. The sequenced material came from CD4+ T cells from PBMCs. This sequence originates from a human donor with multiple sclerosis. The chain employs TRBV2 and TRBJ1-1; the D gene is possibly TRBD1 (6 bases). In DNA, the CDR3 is TGTGCCAGCAGAAACAGGGAGATCACTGAAGCTTTCTTT. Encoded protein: CASRNREITEAFF.